These 21 T cell receptor beta chains originate from one sample sequenced in a study of cytomegalovirus exposure and HLA in healthy donors. The PCR used 60 Vbeta and 13 Jbeta primers. Here immunoSEQ multiplex PCR was the method, and the copy in TCRdb shows in-frame clones only, minus some. Here the sample spans 250,000 or so clones, approximately 91% being singletons. Material for sequencing was PBMCs. Receptor source: a girl aged 2 to 10 in good health and CMV-seronegative.

The chain couples TRBV11-2 to TRBJ2-1; D remains ambiguous. The CDR3 spans 12 residues. CDR1 and CDR2 (germline): SGHAT, FQNNGV. V was shortened by 4 bases and J by 8 bases, with 9 bases between the two germline ends. The CDR3 loop is CASSSVVDEQFF. CDR3 in DNA: TGTGCCAGCAGCTCCGTGGTAGATGAGCAGTTCTTC.

The chain links TRBV6-5 to TRBJ2-2, with D hard to call. The germline V gene has CDR1 MNHEY and CDR2 SVGAGI. V lost 0 bases and J 6 bases, leaving 8 bases between the germline ends. This CDR3 has 14 amino acids. The CDR3: CASSYSNSPGELFF. As DNA, the CDR3 is TGTGCCAGCAGTTACTCGAACAGTCCCGGGGAGCTGTTTTTT.

This rearrangement joins TRBV30 to TRBJ2-7; the match to TRBD1 covers 7 bases. Germline loops: CDR1 GTSNPN, CDR2 SVGIG (reference sequence). This CDR3 is built from 14 residues. After removal of 0 bases from V and 0 bases from J, the junction contained 2 bases not matched to a gene. The CDR3 protein is CAWSVGTVSYEQYF. The CDR3 DNA follows: TGTGCCTGGAGTGTAGGGACAGTCTCCTACGAGCAGTACTTC.

The chain links TRBV10-1 to TRBJ1-1, with TRBD1 as a possible D gene (5 bases). V was clipped by 1 base and J by 7 bases, with 13 bases between them. Germline V lookup: CDR1 WNHNN, CDR2 SYGVQD (reference sequence). CDR3 length equals 14 residues. The CDR3 nucleotides read TGCGCCAGCAGTGAGTTCCAGGGTTCCGGTGAAGCTTTCTTT. Translating gives CASSEFQGSGEAFF.

V and J are TRBV9 and TRBJ2-2; weak D call: TRBD1 (5 bases). Germline CDR1 and CDR2: SGDLS and YYNGEE. Trimming removed 2 bases from V and 0 bases from J, with 14 bases in between. The CDR3 consists of 17 residues. The CDR3 here is CASSVGFRTSNTGELFF. The CDR3 DNA is TGTGCCAGCAGCGTGGGATTCCGGACATCGAACACCGGGGAGCTGTTTTTT.

The chain carries TRBV27 and TRBJ2-3, with TRBD1 matching over 7 bases. This CDR3 comprises 13 residues. Germline V lookup: CDR1 MNHEY, CDR2 SMNVEV (reference sequence). Trimming at V came to 2 bases and at J to 4 bases, leaving 0 bases not matched to a gene. The CDR3 nucleotides read TGTGCCAGCAGTTTACAGGGGGCAGATACGCAGTATTTT. Protein: CASSLQGADTQYF.

CDR3 protein: CASSLGSGGITDTQYF. The CDR3 bases are TGTGCCAGCAGCTTAGGGTCGGGGGGAATCACAGATACGCAGTATTTT. This chain connects TRBV7-6 to TRBJ2-3; 7 bases align to TRBD2. Germline trimming cut 1 base from V and 2 bases from J; bases unmatched to any gene: 6. Germline V gene sequence: CDR1 SGHVS, CDR2 FNYEAQ. The CDR3 consists of 16 residues.

The chain couples TRBV4-1 to TRBJ2-1; TRBD2 matches at 9 bases. The J segment lost 3 bases and the V segment lost 5 bases, leaving 8 bases of the junction unmatched. Germline V gene sequence: CDR1 MGHRA, CDR2 YSYEKL. This CDR3 contains 16 residues. CDR3 protein: CASSEGTSWDYNEQFF. DNA of the CDR3: TGCGCCAGCAGCGAAGGGACTAGCTGGGACTACAATGAGCAGTTCTTC.

The chain combines TRBV7-9 with TRBJ2-2; D is possibly TRBD2 (7 bases). Germline V gene lookup returns CDR1 SEHNR and CDR2 FQNEAQ (reference sequence). V lost 7 bases, J lost 2 bases, and 14 bases lay in between. The CDR3 loop spans 15 amino acids. The CDR3 sequence: CASIHGGANTGELFF. CDR3 nucleotides: TGTGCCAGCATCCATGGGGGGGCTAACACCGGGGAGCTGTTTTTT.

This clone was counted only a few times. V is TRBV7-9 and J is TRBJ1-5; D is possibly TRBD1 (6 bases). V was shortened by 0 bases and J by 4 bases, with 10 bases between the two germline ends. CDR1 and CDR2 from the germline V gene are SEHNR and FQNEAQ (reference sequence). This CDR3 has 15 amino acids. This chain's CDR3 is CASSLAQGPNQPQHF. DNA of the CDR3: TGTGCCAGCAGCTTAGCACAGGGACCTAATCAGCCCCAGCATTTT.

The rearrangement uses TRBV7-9 and TRBJ1-3; D possibly corresponds to TRBD1 (5 bases). Trimming took off 2 bases at V and 0 bases at J, with 11 bases between the two ends. Germline loops: CDR1 SEHNR, CDR2 FQNEAQ (reference sequence). The CDR3 is 16 amino acids. The chain's CDR3 is CASSLIQGPSGNTIYF. DNA of the CDR3: TGTGCCAGCAGCTTAATTCAGGGTCCCTCTGGAAACACCATATATTTT.

This clone was seen a single time. The V call is TRBV19, the J call TRBJ1-5; 9 positions match TRBD1. Per the germline V gene, CDR1 is LNHDA and CDR2 is SQIVND (reference sequence). The CDR3 is 16 residues long. With V trimmed by 0 bases and J by 5 bases, 5 bases remained unmatched. The CDR3 sequence: CASSIEGTGYYQPQHF. The CDR3 DNA follows: TGTGCCAGTAGTATAGAAGGGACAGGGTATTATCAGCCCCAGCATTTT.

The chain combines TRBV29-1 with TRBJ1-1; 8 bases are shared with TRBD1. Germline assignment: CDR1 SQVTM and CDR2 ANQGSEA. The ends lost 8 bases at V and 7 bases at J; junction bases unmatched: 15. The CDR3 has 14 amino acids. The CDR3 DNA sequence: TGCAGCCCTGGACATTATCAGGGGGCCGGTGAAGCTTTCTTT. Its protein product is CSPGHYQGAGEAFF.

CDR3 amino acids: CASSVPRAAGDTDTQYF. CDR3 DNA sequence: TGTGCCAGCAGCGTCCCTAGGGCAGCGGGAGACACAGATACGCAGTATTTT. This chain connects TRBV11-1 to TRBJ2-3; 8 bases fit TRBD2. The CDR3 has 17 amino acids. Trimming took 5 bases from V and 2 from J; bases not matched to a gene: 12. CDR1 and CDR2 from the germline V gene are SGHAT and FQDESV (reference sequence).

The V gene is TRBV9, the J gene TRBJ2-1, with 11 positions matching TRBD2. CDR1 and CDR2 from the germline V gene are SGDLS and YYNGEE. Trimming took 0 bases from V and 4 from J; bases not matched to a gene: 0. CDR3 size: 15 residues. CDR3 sequence (DNA): TGTGCCAGCAGCGTAGCTAGCGGGGGGTACAATGAGCAGTTCTTC. This sequence encodes CASSVASGGYNEQFF.

CDR3 sequence reads: CASSLYGGLGQPQHF. CDR3 in DNA: TGTGCCAGCAGTTTATACGGGGGGCTGGGGCAGCCCCAGCATTTT. The J gene is TRBJ1-5, the V gene TRBV27; a weak D match, TRBD1 (6 bases). Per germline, CDR1 MNHEY and CDR2 SMNVEV (reference sequence). The CDR3 sequence is 15 residues long. Trimming removed 1 base from V and 7 bases from J, with 14 bases in between.

This clone was seen only a few times. J is TRBJ1-1 and V is TRBV6-6; the D is unclear. Germline-derived CDR1 and CDR2 are MNHNY and SVGAGI (reference sequence). The germline V and J ends were trimmed by 6 bases and 1 base, with 9 bases remaining between them. The CDR3 extends over 13 amino acids. DNA for the CDR3: TGTGCCAGCAGAATAGCCCAGAACACTGAAGCTTTCTTT. Translated: CASRIAQNTEAFF.

The J gene is TRBJ2-1, the V gene TRBV11-2; D gene ambiguous. V lost 3 bases, J lost 0 bases, and 15 bases lay in between. This CDR3 spans 17 amino acids. Looked up from germline, CDR1 is SGHAT and CDR2 is FQNNGV. This CDR3 is CASSFPSEVSSYNEQFF. In DNA, the CDR3 is TGTGCCAGCAGCTTTCCCTCCGAGGTTAGCTCCTACAATGAGCAGTTCTTC. The whole variable domain, filled in from reference TRBV11-2 and TRBJ2-1, reads EAGVAQSPRYKIIEKRQSVAFWCNPISGHATLYWYQQILGQGPKLLIQFQNNGVVDDSQLPKDRFSAERLKGVDSTLKIQPAKLEDSAVYLCASSFPSEVSSYNEQFFGPGTRLTVL.

J is TRBJ1-1 and V is TRBV27; D unclear. There are 13 residues in the CDR3. V was cut by 6 bases and J by 1 base, with 9 bases left in between. Germline V gives CDR1 MNHEY, CDR2 SMNVEV (reference sequence). The CDR3 spells CASRIQPNTEAFF. CDR3 DNA: TGTGCCAGCAGGATACAGCCGAACACTGAAGCTTTCTTT.

The chain couples TRBV28 to TRBJ2-1, with TRBD2 matching 7 bases. Germline V gene lookup returns CDR1 MDHEN and CDR2 SYDVKM. This CDR3 contains 16 residues. Trimming at V came to 3 bases and at J to 0 bases, leaving 5 bases not matched to a gene. The CDR3 region is CASSLGGGGSYNEQFF. DNA of the CDR3: TGTGCCAGCAGTTTGGGTGGGGGGGGCTCCTACAATGAGCAGTTCTTC.

The chain has TRBV15 and TRBJ2-7; 8 bases agree with TRBD2. The CDR3 extends over 14 amino acids. Trimming cost V 5 bases and J 6 bases; bases outside gene matches: 9. The germline gives CDR1 LNHNV, CDR2 YYDKDF (reference sequence). The CDR3 nucleotides read TGTGCCACCAGCTGGGGACTAGTAGCCCGCGAGCAGTACTTC. Translation: CATSWGLVAREQYF.